These T cell receptor beta chains were read from a single sample in a study of blood T cell repertoires in COVID-19. The method was immunoSEQ multiplex PCR; TCRdb's version includes in-frame clones alone and lacks a portion of them. The data show roughly 180,000 clones, roughly four fifths seen once. Material for sequencing was peripheral blood. The receptors come from a woman aged 40 to 55 with COVID-19, enrolled during active disease. Each CDR3 is given with its conserved first and last residue.

J: TRBJ2-5; length: 14; V: TRBV5-1; CDR3: CASSLGQAEETQYF
J: TRBJ2-3; length: 14; V: TRBV18; CDR3: CATLGRESTDTQYF
J: TRBJ2-1; length: 15; V: TRBV28; CDR3: CASLLAGRSYNEQFF
J: TRBJ1-1; length: 14; V: TRBV6-6; CDR3: CASSRSGGNTEAFF
J: TRBJ1-1; length: 13; V: TRBV19; CDR3: CASSGTALTEAFF
J: TRBJ1-4; length: 14; V: TRBV19; CDR3: CASSIWGQTEKLFF
J: TRBJ1-1; length: 14; V: TRBV6-5; CDR3: CASSLGQANTEAFF
J: TRBJ2-1; length: 11; V: TRBV20-1; CDR3: CSASGENEQFF
J: TRBJ1-4; length: 16; V: TRBV6-1; CDR3: CASSEAGGRANEKLFF
J: TRBJ1-1; length: 13; V: TRBV5-4; CDR3: CASSLNKNTEAFF
J: TRBJ2-3; length: 17; V: TRBV18; CDR3: CASSVRGTSGTTDTQYF
J: TRBJ2-2; length: 15; V: TRBV24-1; CDR3: CATSDASNPAGELFF
J: TRBJ2-1; length: 14; V: TRBV9; CDR3: CASSVLSGGSEQFF
J: TRBJ1-2; length: 16; V: TRBV12-5; CDR3: CASGLLGTGFLYGYTF
J: TRBJ2-5; length: 14; V: TRBV18; CDR3: CASSPWQVTETQYF
J: TRBJ2-1; length: 12; V: TRBV3-1/TRBV3-2; CDR3: CASSLLATEQFF
J: TRBJ1-2; length: 14; V: TRBV5-4; CDR3: CASSPGTANYGYTF
J: TRBJ1-2; length: 15; V: TRBV6-6; CDR3: CASSWDRTTNYGYTF
J: TRBJ1-2; length: 13; V: TRBV12-3/TRBV12-4; CDR3: CASRGGQSYGYTF
J: TRBJ2-6; length: 15; V: TRBV7-3; CDR3: CASSLNLPGANVLTF
J: TRBJ2-5; length: 16; V: TRBV27; CDR3: CASSPRLARDGETQYF
J: TRBJ1-1; length: 15; V: TRBV5-4; CDR3: CASSRGGAQDTEAFF
J: TRBJ2-3; length: 13; V: TRBV7-8; CDR3: CASSINREDTQYF
J: TRBJ1-2; length: 14; V: TRBV6-5; CDR3: CASSYGPGDDGYTF
J: TRBJ2-1; length: 13; V: TRBV24-1; CDR3: CATASGSPNEQFF
J: TRBJ1-1; length: 15; V: TRBV7-9; CDR3: CASSIWGQLTTEAFF
J: TRBJ2-1; length: 15; V: TRBV6-5; CDR3: CASSWQRGAAREQFF
J: TRBJ1-5; length: 14; V: TRBV7-2; CDR3: CASSKGQNNQPQHF
J: TRBJ2-1; length: 14; V: TRBV21-1; CDR3: CASSRDRGHNEQFF
J: TRBJ1-2; length: 15; V: TRBV28; CDR3: CASSPDTSLNYGYTF
J: TRBJ1-6; length: 15; V: TRBV9; CDR3: CASSPSGQGYSPLHF
J: TRBJ2-3; length: 11; V: TRBV28; CDR3: CASTSGDTQYF
J: TRBJ2-3; length: 13; V: TRBV19; CDR3: CATERPGTDTQYF